The 9 T cell receptor beta chains below were found in one sample sequenced in a study of identical twins. TCRdb re-derived calls from the 5' RACE reads in MiXCR, one entry per CDR3 protein. The repertoire holds fewer than 650,000 distinct CDR3 sequences, with around 7.4% as singletons. This sample was shared with a second study, whose subject was yellow fever vaccine responses in identical twins.

The specimen sequenced was PBMCs. The receptors here all came from a woman in her late teens or twenties in good health.

The chain joins TRBV21-1 to TRBJ2-1; the D call in the table, TRBD2, was not verified against the DNA. TRBV21-1 is reported as a pseudogene. The CDR3 sequence is 15 residues long. CDR3 sequence (DNA): TGTGCCAGCAGGAACGGGAGGTTCTCCTACAATGAGCAGTTCTTC. Amino acids: CASRNGRFSYNEQFF.

This clonotype was picked up a small number of times. DNA of the CDR3: TGTGCCAGTAGTATTTTTGGTTACGAGCAGTACTTC. Translation gives CASSIFGYEQYF. The chain couples TRBV19 to TRBJ2-7, with no clear D. CDR3 length: 12 residues. CDR1 is LNHDA and CDR2 is SQIVND in the germline V gene (reference sequence). Trimming removed 3 bases from V and 4 bases from J, with 7 bases in between.

This clonotype has ten or more counts. The chain carries TRBV20-1 and TRBJ2-1; TRBD2 aligns across 9 bases. Germline V gene sequence: CDR1 DFQATT, CDR2 SNEGSKA (reference sequence). The trim removed 5 bases at V and 6 bases at J, leaving 8 bases unmatched. CDR3 length: 14 amino acids. DNA for the CDR3: TGCAGTGCTCTTAGCGGGGGCCAAACCAATGAGCAGTTCTTC. It translates to CSALSGGQTNEQFF.

In this sample, this clonotype turned up a few times. This sequence joins TRBV7-9 and TRBJ2-2; no definite D call. This CDR3 region has 16 residues. Germline CDR1 is SEHNR and CDR2 is FQNEAQ (reference sequence). V was pared by 2 bases and J by 0 bases, with 10 bases between. CDR3 nucleotide sequence: TGTGCCAGCAGCTTAACGGACGGCGCGAACACCGGGGAGCTGTTTTTT. Translation: CASSLTDGANTGELFF.

In this sample, this clonotype turned up many times. This chain joins TRBV29-1 and TRBJ1-1; the D gene is possibly TRBD1 (6 bases). The CDR3 consists of 14 residues. V dropped 3 bases and J dropped 4 bases, with 15 bases sitting between them. Germline loops: CDR1 SQVTM, CDR2 ANQGSEA. The CDR3 loop is CSVDLGGRGTEAFF. The CDR3 DNA is TGCAGCGTTGACTTAGGGGGTCGGGGCACTGAAGCTTTCTTT.

This chain joins TRBV7-9 and TRBJ2-1; no firm D call. From germline, CDR1 is SEHNR and CDR2 FQNEAQ (reference sequence). The CDR3 is made up of 13 amino acids. V shed 1 base and J shed 9 bases, with 10 bases lying between them. The CDR3 protein is CASSLEILGEQFF. CDR3 in DNA: TGTGCCAGCAGCTTAGAGATCCTCGGTGAGCAGTTCTTC.

This clonotype was counted a few times. The rearrangement links TRBV29-1 to TRBJ1-2; D possibly corresponds to TRBD1 (5 bases). The CDR3 is 15 amino acids. From germline, CDR1 is SQVTM and CDR2 ANQGSEA. Trimming took 0 bases from V and 4 from J, leaving 15 bases between them. Written as DNA, the CDR3 is TGCAGCGTTGAAGATGAAGGGGCGTTGCCCTATGGCTACACCTTC. Its protein product is CSVEDEGALPYGYTF.

This clonotype came up a few times. The chain has TRBV5-1 and TRBJ2-3, with TRBD2 matching over 9 bases. After removal of 4 bases from V and 0 bases from J, the junction contained 6 bases not matched to a gene. The CDR3 is made up of 16 amino acids. Germline V gene data show CDR1 as SGHRS and CDR2 as YFSETQ. As DNA, the CDR3 is TGCGCCAGCAGCCTACCTAGCGGGGTCAGCACAGATACGCAGTATTTT. Amino acid sequence: CASSLPSGVSTDTQYF.

The chain has TRBV7-9 and TRBJ2-3; possibly TRBD2 for D (5 bases). The V end lost 8 bases, the J end lost 0 bases, and 18 bases lay between the germline ends. The V gene's germline CDR1 is SEHNR and CDR2 FQNEAQ (reference sequence). The CDR3 is 16 amino acids. In nucleotides, the CDR3 is TGTGCCAGCGGAAATTTAGCGCGACAAAGCACAGATACGCAGTATTTT. Its protein is CASGNLARQSTDTQYF.